The 20 T cell receptor beta chains presented below share a single source sample, sequenced in a study of blood T cells in healthy people across ages. A sample-barcoded 5' primer and a J-beta primer mix were used in a second PCR of roughly 7 to 11 cycles. A single record per CDR3 protein comes from TCRdb applying MiXCR to the 5' RACE reads. Of roughly 2 million distinct CDR3 sequences listed, 40% to 55% are singletons. The sequencing sample was made of blood. Receptor source: a middle-aged woman in good health.

V gene TRBV12-3 or TRBV12-4 combines with J gene TRBJ2-5; D may be TRBD1 (7 bases). The CDR3 spans 18 residues. The germline V and J ends were trimmed by 4 bases and 1 base, with 22 bases remaining between them. In nucleotides, the CDR3 is TGTGCCAGCAGTTCGGAAGGGACAGTAATGGGACTCCAAGAGACCCAGTACTTC. This codes for CASSSEGTVMGLQETQYF.

There are a few counts of this clonotype. The rearrangement uses TRBV7-2 and TRBJ1-2, with a weak D call TRBD1 (5 bases). The germline gives CDR1 SGHTA, CDR2 FQGNSA. V lost 5 bases, J lost 8 bases, and 18 bases lay in between. The CDR3 extends over 14 amino acids. CDR3 sequence reads: CASSLLTGQEGYTF. The CDR3 DNA is TGTGCCAGCAGCCTCCTGACGGGGCAGGAGGGCTACACCTTC.

In its sample, this clonotype was seen many times. The chain recombines TRBV29-1 with TRBJ2-5; TRBD1 matches at 8 bases. This CDR3 is 15 amino acids long. V gave up 7 bases and J gave up 5 bases; unmatched junction bases: 15. CDR1 and CDR2 from the germline V gene are SQVTM and ANQGSEA. CDR3 nucleotides: TGCAGCGGAGACAGGGGCCTCCGGGAAGGGGAGACCCAGTACTTC. This encodes CSGDRGLREGETQYF.

The gene calls are TRBV20-1 and TRBJ2-7, with 14 bases identical to TRBD2. Germline-derived CDR1 and CDR2 are DFQATT and SNEGSKA (reference sequence). The junction had 10 bases not matched to a gene; V was cut back by 3 bases and J by 3 bases. The CDR3 extends over 17 amino acids. CDR3 nucleotides: TGCAGTGCTAGGCCGGGACTAGCGGGGGTTTCCCTCTACGAGCAGTACTTC. Translating it yields CSARPGLAGVSLYEQYF.

V gene TRBV4-1 combines with J gene TRBJ1-4; 8 bases are shared with TRBD1. CDR3 length: 16 amino acids. CDR1 and CDR2 from the germline V gene are MGHRA and YSYEKL. With 4 bases clipped from V and 8 bases from J, the junction kept 12 bases outside the gene matches. Here the CDR3 reads CASSRDSGTGQEKLFF. DNA of the CDR3: TGCGCCAGCAGCCGAGATTCGGGGACAGGACAAGAAAAACTGTTTTTT.

The rearrangement uses TRBV20-1 and TRBJ2-1; perhaps TRBD1 as D (5 bases). Germline V lookup: CDR1 DFQATT, CDR2 SNEGSKA (reference sequence). The V end lost 6 bases, the J end lost 9 bases, and 15 bases lay between the germline ends. The CDR3 extends over 12 amino acids. The CDR3 region has the DNA TGCAGTGCGATACAGGTCGTAGTTGAGCAGTTCTTC. Its translation: CSAIQVVVEQFF.

Only a few counts were recorded for this clonotype. The chain recombines TRBV29-1 with TRBJ2-3, with TRBD2 matching over 9 bases. The V and J ends lost 2 bases and 2 bases, in that order; junction bases with no gene match: 11. This CDR3 is built from 17 residues. The germline gives CDR1 SQVTM, CDR2 ANQGSEA. In nucleotides, the CDR3 is TGCAGCGTTGAATTAGCGGGGGCCCCCGCGAACACAGATACGCAGTATTTT. It is translated as CSVELAGAPANTDTQYF.

This chain connects TRBV25-1 to TRBJ1-5, with D perhaps matching TRBD1 (5 bases). CDR1 and CDR2 (germline): MGHDK, SYGVNS. The CDR3 has 14 amino acids. Trimming pared 4 bases from V and 4 bases from J, leaving 11 bases between. CDR3: CASSGLQGNQPQHF. CDR3 in DNA: TGTGCCAGCAGTGGGCTCCAGGGAAATCAGCCCCAGCATTTT.

In this sample, this clonotype turned up a few times. The chain recombines TRBV20-1 with TRBJ2-4; 8 bases are shared with TRBD2. CDR1 and CDR2 (germline): DFQATT, SNEGSKA (reference sequence). The CDR3 covers 15 residues. Germline trimming cut 4 bases from V and 1 base from J; bases unmatched to any gene: 6. CDR3 nucleotides: TGCAGTGCTACCTGGCGGGGGGAGGCCAAAAACATTCAGTACTTC. Translated: CSATWRGEAKNIQYF.

The J gene is TRBJ1-2, the V gene TRBV14; D gene uncertain. This CDR3 comprises 13 residues. The V end was cut by 1 base, the J end by 4 bases, with 7 bases between. CDR1 is SGHDN and CDR2 is FVKESK in the germline V gene. The CDR3 here is CASSQAPFYGYTF. The DNA for the CDR3 is TGTGCCAGCAGCCAAGCGCCGTTCTATGGCTACACCTTC. Combining the CDR3 with reference TRBV14 and TRBJ1-2 gives the whole variable domain EAGVTQFPSHSVIEKGQTVTLRCDPISGHDNLYWYRRVMGKEIKFLLHFVKESKQDESGMPNNRFLAERTGGTYSTLKVQPAELEDSGVYFCASSQAPFYGYTFGSGTRLTVV.

The chain recombines TRBV27 with TRBJ2-4; possibly TRBD2 for D (5 bases). There are 14 residues in the CDR3. CDR1 is MNHEY and CDR2 is SMNVEV in the germline V gene (reference sequence). Trimming shortened V by 6 bases and J by 0 bases, and 9 bases separated the two germline ends. The CDR3 DNA follows: TGTGCCAGCAGGAGGGCGTTAGCCAAAAACATTCAGTACTTC. Translating it yields CASRRALAKNIQYF.

V and J are TRBV2 and TRBJ1-2, with D possibly being TRBD1 (5 bases). V was cut by 3 bases and J by 9 bases, with 11 bases left in between. The CDR3 length is 12 residues. CDR1 and CDR2 from the germline V gene are SNHLY and FYNNEI. CDR3 DNA sequence: TGTGCCAGCAGTGAGGGGCCAGTTCGCTACACCTTC. Its protein product is CASSEGPVRYTF.

This chain uses TRBV2 with TRBJ2-1; 15 bases fit TRBD2. Per the germline V gene, CDR1 is SNHLY and CDR2 is FYNNEI. The CDR3 covers 19 residues. With 7 bases clipped from V and 10 bases from J, the junction kept 20 bases outside the gene matches. The CDR3 is CASTQWPLIGTSGGREQFF. The CDR3 nucleotides are TGTGCCAGCACCCAGTGGCCACTAATAGGGACTAGCGGGGGGAGAGAGCAGTTCTTC. The full variable domain, in which reference TRBV2 and TRBJ2-1 provide the parts outside the CDR3, is EPEVTQTPSHQVTQMGQEVILRCVPISNHLYFYWYRQILGQKVEFLVSFYNNEISEKSEIFDDQFSVERPDGSNFTLKIRSTKLEDSAMYFCASTQWPLIGTSGGREQFFGPGTRLTVL.

Regarding this clonotype: Compared with germline, one end of the junction differs, possibly owing to a read error. This chain joins TRBV20-1 and TRBJ1-1; no clear D gene. This CDR3 comprises 15 residues. Per the germline V gene, CDR1 is DFQATT and CDR2 is SNEGSKA (reference sequence). The CDR3 sequence is CSARVVGSLNTEAFF. The CDR3 DNA sequence: TGCAGTGCCAGAGTTGTTGGCAGCTTGAACACTGAAGCTTTCTTT.

This clonotype was detected once. The chain couples TRBV6-5 to TRBJ2-1; D tentatively fits TRBD1 or TRBD2 (6 bases each). The germline V and J ends were trimmed by 0 bases and 2 bases, with 14 bases remaining between them. This CDR3 is built from 17 residues. Per the germline V gene, CDR1 is MNHEY and CDR2 is SVGAGI. This CDR3 is CASSYSAGGRTYNEQFF. The CDR3 DNA sequence: TGTGCCAGCAGTTACTCGGCTGGGGGGCGGACCTACAATGAGCAGTTCTTC.

Remarks on this clonotype: A much larger clone is a single base away; this may be a read error. V is TRBV12-3 or TRBV12-4 and J is TRBJ2-1; D perhaps matches TRBD2 (5 bases). The CDR3 consists of 13 residues. The CDR3 protein is CAGSSGGYNEQFF. The CDR3 coding sequence is TGTGCCGGCAGTTCAGGAGGTTACAATGAGCAGTTCTTC.

The chain has TRBV20-1 and TRBJ2-7; 8 bases line up with TRBD2. V shed 3 bases, J shed 2 bases, and the junction held 6 bases outside the gene matches. The germline CDR1 and CDR2 sequences are DFQATT and SNEGSKA (reference sequence). The CDR3 has 14 amino acids. CDR3 loop: CSASLATSAYEQYF. CDR3 bases: TGCAGTGCTAGTCTTGCGACTAGCGCCTACGAGCAGTACTTC.

V is TRBV7-2 and J is TRBJ2-7; 10 bases fit TRBD1. The J call may be wrong; the DNA end is better matched by TRBJ2-5. CDR3 length equals 14 residues. The germline CDR1 and CDR2 sequences are SGHTA and FQGNSA. CDR3: CASSMDRGRETQYF. The CDR3 bases are TGTGCCAGCAGCATGGACAGGGGGAGAGAGACCCAGTACTTC.

Only a few counts were recorded for this clonotype. This chain links TRBV24-1 with TRBJ2-4; D gene unclear. Germline CDR1 KGHDR, CDR2 SFDVKD. The CDR3 extends over 16 amino acids. Trimming left V 4 bases short and J 8 bases short, with 20 bases between. This CDR3 is CATSDPSGPFRDIQYF. The CDR3 DNA sequence: TGTGCCACCAGTGACCCCAGTGGGCCATTTCGAGACATTCAGTACTTC.

The V and J genes are TRBV5-1 and TRBJ1-1; 7 bases match TRBD1. The ends lost 0 bases at V and 0 bases at J; junction bases unmatched: 5. CDR3 length equals 16 residues. Germline CDR1 is SGHRS and CDR2 is YFSETQ. CDR3 in amino acids: CASSLVYGTVNTEAFF. CDR3 in DNA: TGCGCCAGCAGCTTGGTTTATGGGACAGTGAACACTGAAGCTTTCTTT.